The next 29 T cell receptor beta chains were all read from a single sample in a study of regulatory T cells in long-lasting Graves disease. Time point given: newly diagnosed GD, antithyroid drugs for less than 3 months. Following extraction of RNA from PBMCs, that RNA was used to make the TCR library. Both iRepertoire HTBI primers and Arm-PCR of CDR3 regions were used to build the TCR beta libraries. TCRdb reanalysed the multiplex PCR reads using MiXCR and keeps one entry per CDR3 protein. In the table there are approximately 540,000 distinct CDR3 sequences, 12% of which are singletons. The same sample was also used in a study of T cells in Graves' hyperthyroidism and ophthalmopathy.

The material was peripheral blood mononuclear cells (PBMCs), obtained at new diagnosis, from a patient treated with antithyroid drugs. All receptors come from a woman in her 30s with Graves disease.

At least ten counts were recorded for this clonotype. The chain combines TRBV5-1 with TRBJ2-1, with a possible D match to TRBD2 (6 bases). The CDR3 spans 15 residues. Germline V gene lookup returns CDR1 SGHRS and CDR2 YFSETQ. V shed 0 bases and J shed 4 bases, with 11 bases lying between them. The CDR3 DNA reads TGCGCCAGCAGCTTGGCGGGAGTTGAATACAATGAGCAGTTCTTC. This sequence encodes CASSLAGVEYNEQFF. Based on the CDR3 plus reference TRBV5-1 and TRBJ2-1, the full variable domain is KAGVTQTPRYLIKTRGQQVTLSCSPISGHRSVSWYQQTPGQGLQFLFEYFSETQRNKGNFPGRFSGRQFSNSRSEMNVSTLELGDSALYLCASSLAGVEYNEQFFGPGTRLTVL.

This clonotype was counted at least ten times. The rearrangement uses TRBV7-2 and TRBJ2-7; D may match TRBD1 or TRBD2 (5 bases each). V gave up 6 bases and J gave up 1 base, with 13 bases separating them. Germline assignment: CDR1 SGHTA and CDR2 FQGNSA. The CDR3 length is 14 residues. The CDR3 protein is CASSFGTESYEQYF. CDR3 sequence (DNA): TGTGCCAGCAGTTTCGGGACGGAGTCCTACGAGCAGTACTTC. Full variable domain (remainder filled in from reference TRBV7-2 and TRBJ2-7): GAGVSQSPSNKVTEKGKDVELRCDPISGHTALYWYRQSLGQGLEFLIYFQGNSAPDKSGLPSDRFSAERTGGSVSTLTIQRTQQEDSAVYLCASSFGTESYEQYFGPGTRLTVT.

This clonotype was recorded a few times. The chain carries TRBV20-1 and TRBJ2-5; 14 bases are shared with TRBD2. The CDR3 is 15 residues long. V was clipped by 4 bases and J by 5 bases; unmatched bases: 6. In germline, CDR1 is DFQATT, CDR2 SNEGSKA (reference sequence). CDR3 amino acids: CSAIRLAGGPETQYF. The CDR3 nucleotides are TGCAGTGCTATTCGACTAGCGGGAGGGCCGGAGACCCAGTACTTC.

This clonotype was recorded many times. The chain has TRBV27 and TRBJ2-1; D call uncertain. The ends were cut back, 3 bases at V and 5 bases at J, with 8 bases in the middle. This CDR3 contains 13 residues. Germline V gene sequence: CDR1 MNHEY, CDR2 SMNVEV (reference sequence). The chain's CDR3 is CASSFFPNNEQFF. The CDR3, as DNA: TGTGCCAGCAGTTTTTTTCCGAACAATGAGCAGTTCTTC.

This clonotype was found many times. The chain is built from TRBV12-3 or TRBV12-4 and TRBJ2-6, with TRBD1 matching 7 bases. CDR3 size: 16 residues. The V gene end was trimmed by 4 bases and the J gene end by 0 bases; junction bases not matched to a gene: 3. The CDR3 region is CASSSWTGSGANVLTF. CDR3 DNA: TGTGCCAGCAGTTCCTGGACAGGCTCTGGGGCCAACGTCCTGACTTTC.

This clonotype was observed a handful of times. V usage is TRBV5-6 and J usage is TRBJ1-2; TRBD1 matches at 8 bases. The junction had 8 bases not matched to a gene; V was cut back by 3 bases and J by 4 bases. Germline values: CDR1 SGHDT, CDR2 YYEEEE. CDR3 length: 15 residues. CDR3 DNA: TGTGCCAGCAGCTGGAGGGCAGGGGGCTTCTATGGCTACACCTTC. Amino acids: CASSWRAGGFYGYTF.

This clonotype was recorded a few times. The V gene is TRBV6-1, the J gene TRBJ2-4; TRBD1 is a possible D gene (5 bases). CDR3 size: 14 residues. Germline V gene data show CDR1 as MNHNS and CDR2 as SASEGT. Between the trimmed V and J ends, which lost 6 bases and 3 bases, there was a span of 12 bases. Written as DNA, the CDR3 is TGTGCCAGCAGAGATCAAGGGGTCAAAAACATTCAGTACTTC. This translates into CASRDQGVKNIQYF.

In this sample, this clonotype turned up a few times. The CDR3 does not close with the conserved phenylalanine or tryptophan, likely indicating a read error. This chain uses TRBV20-1 with TRBJ2-3; D possibly corresponds to TRBD2 (6 bases). The CDR3 length is 13 residues. CDR1 is DFQATT, CDR2 SNEGSKA, per germline (reference sequence). Trimming took 3 bases from V and 2 from J, leaving 9 bases between them. The CDR3 DNA sequence: TGCAGTGCTAGTCGCGGGACCACAGATACGCAGTATTCT. It encodes CSASRGTTDTQYS.

This clonotype was recorded many times. CDR3 sequence: CASSVKDRGDQPQHF. For the CDR3, the DNA is TGTGCCAGCAGTGTTAAGGACAGGGGAGATCAGCCCCAGCATTTT. The J gene is TRBJ1-5, the V gene TRBV6-2 or TRBV6-3; 9 nucleotides align to TRBD1. J was trimmed by 5 bases and V by 5 bases; bases with no gene match: 7. The CDR3 totals 15 residues. In germline, CDR1 is MNHEY, CDR2 SVGEGT.

This clonotype was counted many times. V is TRBV2 and J is TRBJ2-3; 13 positions match TRBD2. V was clipped by 5 bases and J by 3 bases; unmatched bases: 5. From germline, CDR1 is SNHLY and CDR2 FYNNEI. CDR3 size: 16 residues. In nucleotides, the CDR3 is TGTGCCAGCAGTTCGACTAGCGGGAGGTTTACAGATACGCAGTATTTT. This translates into CASSSTSGRFTDTQYF. The variable domain in full, with the rest retrieved from reference TRBV2 and TRBJ2-3, is EPEVTQTPSHQVTQMGQEVILRCVPISNHLYFYWYRQILGQKVEFLVSFYNNEISEKSEIFDDQFSVERPDGSNFTLKIRSTKLEDSAMYFCASSSTSGRFTDTQYFGPGTRLTVL.

This clonotype was recorded at least ten times. The CDR3 loop reads CASSHNTGLGYTF. In nucleotides, the CDR3 is TGTGCCAGCAGCCACAATACAGGGTTGGGCTACACCTTC. J is TRBJ1-2 and V is TRBV14, with a weak D call TRBD1 (6 bases). CDR3 length: 13 amino acids. Trimming took 3 bases from V and 8 from J, leaving 13 bases between them. Germline CDR1 SGHDN, CDR2 FVKESK.

The V call is TRBV7-9, the J call TRBJ2-7; perhaps TRBD2 as D (6 bases). Trimming pared 4 bases from V and 0 bases from J, leaving 13 bases between. Germline CDR1 is SEHNR and CDR2 is FQNEAQ (reference sequence). The CDR3 consists of 15 residues. CDR3 amino acids: CASSSSRDFSYEQYF. The CDR3, as DNA: TGTGCCAGCAGCTCCTCCCGGGACTTCTCCTACGAGCAGTACTTC.

The chain employs TRBV4-1 and TRBJ1-6; no clear D. The CDR3 is 16 amino acids. Germline-derived CDR1 and CDR2 are MGHRA and YSYEKL. Trimming left V 3 bases short and J 0 bases short, with 9 bases between. The CDR3 here is CASSQDLFSYNSPLHF. The CDR3 DNA sequence: TGCGCCAGCAGCCAGGACCTTTTCTCCTATAATTCACCCCTCCACTTT.

A remark on this clonotype: A far larger clone is just one base off, so this is likely a read error. This chain uses TRBV11-2 with TRBJ2-1, with D perhaps matching TRBD1 (5 bases). CDR1 SGHAT and CDR2 FQNNGV come from the germline V gene. The CDR3 consists of 15 residues. The CDR3 sequence: CASSLGTGFLETRYF. CDR3 DNA sequence: TGTGCCAGCAGCTTAGGTACAGGCTTTTTGGAGACCCGGTACTTC.

At least ten counts were recorded for this clonotype. V and J are TRBV6-5 and TRBJ2-3; a possible D gene is TRBD2 (6 bases). CDR3 size: 17 residues. Deletions cut 0 bases from V and 2 bases from J, with 15 bases between. The V gene's germline CDR1 is MNHEY and CDR2 SVGAGI. CDR3 in amino acids: CASSYSLLARHTDTQYF. CDR3 coding DNA: TGTGCCAGCAGTTACTCGCTTCTAGCGCGTCACACAGATACGCAGTATTTT.

This clonotype was counted a few times. A much larger clone differs from this one at a single base, so this may be a read error. The J gene is TRBJ1-1, the V gene TRBV20-1; D may be TRBD1 (5 bases). CDR3 length: 14 residues. V lost 7 bases and J lost 3, with 18 bases in between. CDR1 DFQATT and CDR2 SNEGSKA come from the germline V gene (reference sequence). The CDR3 protein is CSVRRRLGDTEAFF. As DNA, the CDR3 is TGCAGTGTCAGGAGAAGGCTAGGGGACACTGAAGCTTTCTTT.

Turning to this clonotype: This likely reflects a read error, since a far larger clone is one base away. The J gene is TRBJ2-5, the V gene TRBV2; D gene unclear. This CDR3 is built from 14 residues. Trimming cost V 5 bases and J 11 bases, with 21 bases left between them. The germline V gene encodes CDR1 SNHLY and CDR2 FYNNEI. The CDR3 spells CASSSTNLYNEQYF. The DNA for the CDR3 is TGTGCCAGCAGTTCGACAAACCTCTACAATGAGCAGTACTTC. Full variable domain (rest looked up from reference TRBV2 and TRBJ2-5): EPEVTQTPSHQVTQMGQEVILRCVPISNHLYFYWYRQILGQKVEFLVSFYNNEISEKSEIFDDQFSVERPDGSNFTLKIRSTKLEDSAMYFCASSSTNLYNEQYFGPGTRLLVL.

This clonotype was picked up many times. The V call is TRBV6-1, the J call TRBJ1-4; D remains unclear. Trimming left V 6 bases short and J 5 bases short, with 13 bases between. Germline CDR1 reads MNHNS; CDR2 reads SASEGT. The CDR3 covers 14 residues. The CDR3 protein is CASRREASNEKLFF. As DNA, the CDR3 is TGTGCCAGCAGGAGGGAGGCTTCAAATGAAAAACTGTTTTTT.

The chain links TRBV18 to TRBJ2-7; possible D gene TRBD2, 7 bases. CDR3 length: 17 amino acids. In germline, CDR1 is KGHSH, CDR2 LQKENI. Trimming stripped 3 bases from V and 4 bases from J, with 22 bases between. The CDR3 DNA sequence: TGTGCCAGCTCACCGAGTAGATCCCGAGGGGGGGGATACGAGCAGTACTTC. Translation: CASSPSRSRGGGYEQYF.

This clonotype was recorded many times. This chain links TRBV7-9 with TRBJ2-2; 10 nucleotides match TRBD2. This CDR3 contains 15 residues. Trimming cost V 5 bases and J 6 bases; bases outside gene matches: 6. The germline V gene has CDR1 SEHNR and CDR2 FQNEAQ (reference sequence). CDR3 DNA sequence: TGTGCCAGCAGCCCAGCGGGAGGGGCGCCCGGGGAGCTGTTTTTT. Its translation: CASSPAGGAPGELFF.

The chain uses TRBV7-9 and TRBJ1-1; 7 bases agree with TRBD1. Per the germline V gene, CDR1 is SEHNR and CDR2 is FQNEAQ (reference sequence). CDR3 length: 15 amino acids. J was trimmed by 4 bases and V by 5 bases; bases with no gene match: 10. The CDR3 DNA reads TGTGCCAGCAGCCCGCAGACAGGGTGGTCCACTGAAGCTTTCTTT. Protein product: CASSPQTGWSTEAFF.

This clonotype was counted a few times. CDR3 loop: CSAMKLGLEQYF. Written as DNA, the CDR3 is TGCAGTGCTATGAAGTTGGGGCTTGAGCAGTACTTC. This chain connects TRBV20-1 to TRBJ2-7; perhaps TRBD1 as D (5 bases). Germline-derived CDR1 and CDR2 are DFQATT and SNEGSKA (reference sequence). This CDR3 region has 12 residues. Deletions cut 4 bases from V and 7 bases from J, with 14 bases between.

The chain couples TRBV6-5 to TRBJ1-6, with D unclear. The germline CDR1 and CDR2 sequences are MNHEY and SVGAGI. V shed 4 bases and J shed 0 bases, with 10 bases lying between them. The CDR3 consists of 16 residues. This CDR3 reads CASSSIASSYNSPLHF. The DNA for the CDR3 is TGTGCCAGCAGTTCAATCGCCAGCTCCTATAATTCACCCCTCCACTTT.

This clonotype was found many times. This chain links TRBV11-3 with TRBJ2-5; D tentatively reads TRBD1 or TRBD2 (5 bases each). CDR1 SGHNT and CDR2 YENEEA come from the germline V gene. V lost 1 base and J lost 9, with 21 bases in between. There are 16 residues in the CDR3. This CDR3 reads CASSLGLGPATGAQYF. Written as DNA, the CDR3 is TGTGCCAGCAGCTTAGGCCTGGGGCCGGCGACCGGGGCCCAGTACTTC.

This clonotype was recorded at least ten times. The chain has TRBV19 and TRBJ2-1; tentatively, D is TRBD1 or TRBD2 (5 bases each). Trimming shortened V by 7 bases and J by 0 bases, and 10 bases separated the two germline ends. The CDR3 spans 14 residues. CDR1 is LNHDA, CDR2 SQIVND, per germline (reference sequence). The CDR3 nucleotides are TGTGCCAGTACCCGGGGCCGCTCCTACAATGAGCAGTTCTTC. Amino acid sequence: CASTRGRSYNEQFF.

This clonotype was recorded a few times. The rearrangement uses TRBV6-9 and TRBJ2-1; D remains unclear. CDR3 length: 13 amino acids. The germline V and J ends were trimmed by 4 bases and 15 bases, with 19 bases remaining between them. Germline V gives CDR1 MNHGY, CDR2 SVAAGI. CDR3 in DNA: TGTGCCAGCAGTTTTGTGGATGCCTCTCCCCTGTTCTTC. This codes for CASSFVDASPLFF.

As concerns this clonotype: An end of the junction does not agree with germline; a read error may underlie this. The V and J genes are TRBV28 and TRBJ2-7; D ambiguous. Germline V gives CDR1 MDHEN, CDR2 SYDVKM. CDR3 length equals 10 residues. This CDR3 reads CASKGGPLNF. CDR3 bases: TGTGCCAGCAAGGGCGGACCCTTGAACTTC. The whole variable domain, filled in from reference TRBV28 and TRBJ2-7, reads DVKVTQSSRYLVKRTGEKVFLECVQDMDHENMFWYRQDPGLGLRLIYFSYDVKMKEKGDIPEGYSVSREKKERFSLILESASTNQTSMYLCASKGGPLNFGPGTRLTVT.

V and J are TRBV9 and TRBJ2-1; 9 bases map to TRBD2. This CDR3 is 16 amino acids long. V lost 0 bases to trimming and J lost 8 bases; unmatched junction nucleotides: 9. The germline CDR1 and CDR2 sequences are SGDLS and YYNGEE. CDR3 amino acids: CASSVAGSSGSYEQFF. The CDR3 coding sequence is TGTGCCAGCAGCGTAGCTGGAAGTAGCGGGAGCTATGAGCAGTTCTTC.

This clonotype came up many times. The V and J genes are TRBV28 and TRBJ2-1; D uncertain. V lost 5 bases and J lost 0, with 11 bases in between. This CDR3 has 15 residues. CDR1 MDHEN and CDR2 SYDVKM come from the germline V gene. CDR3 in DNA: TGTGCCAGCAGTAAATACCCGAGCTCCTACAATGAGCAGTTCTTC. This codes for CASSKYPSSYNEQFF.